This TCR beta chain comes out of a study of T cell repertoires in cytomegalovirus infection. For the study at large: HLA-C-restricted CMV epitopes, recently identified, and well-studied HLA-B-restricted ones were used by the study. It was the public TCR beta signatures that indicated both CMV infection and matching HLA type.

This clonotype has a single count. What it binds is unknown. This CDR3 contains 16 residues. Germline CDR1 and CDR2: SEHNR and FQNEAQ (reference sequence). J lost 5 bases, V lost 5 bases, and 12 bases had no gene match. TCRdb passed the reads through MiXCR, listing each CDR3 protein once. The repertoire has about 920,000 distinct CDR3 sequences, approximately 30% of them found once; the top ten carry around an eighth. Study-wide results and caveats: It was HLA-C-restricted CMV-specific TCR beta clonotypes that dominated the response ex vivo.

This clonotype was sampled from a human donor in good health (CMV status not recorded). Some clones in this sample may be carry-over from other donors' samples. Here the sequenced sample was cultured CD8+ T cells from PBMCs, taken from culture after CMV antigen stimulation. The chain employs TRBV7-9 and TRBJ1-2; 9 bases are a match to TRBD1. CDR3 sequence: CASSPVLQGAIYGYTF. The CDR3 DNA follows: TGTGCCAGCAGCCCGGTCCTACAGGGGGCGATATATGGCTACACCTTC.